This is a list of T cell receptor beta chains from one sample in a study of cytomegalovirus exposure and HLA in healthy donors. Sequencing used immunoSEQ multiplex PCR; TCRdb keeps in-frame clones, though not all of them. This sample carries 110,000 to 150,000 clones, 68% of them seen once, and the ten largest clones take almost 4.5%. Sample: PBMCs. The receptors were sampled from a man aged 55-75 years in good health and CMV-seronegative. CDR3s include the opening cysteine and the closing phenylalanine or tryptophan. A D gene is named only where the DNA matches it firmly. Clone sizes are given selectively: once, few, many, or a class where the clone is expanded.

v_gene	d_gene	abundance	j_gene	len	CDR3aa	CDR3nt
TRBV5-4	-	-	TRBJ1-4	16	CASSSGGPATNEKLFF	TGTGCCAGCAGCTCGGGAGGCCCAGCAACTAATGAAAAACTGTTTTTT
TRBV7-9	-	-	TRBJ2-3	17	CASSLALQRKKTDTQYF	TGTGCCAGCAGCTTAGCGCTTCAGCGCAAGAAGACAGATACGCAGTATTTT
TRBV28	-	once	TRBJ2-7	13	CASRAPGLYEQYF	TGTGCCAGCAGGGCGCCAGGGCTCTACGAGCAGTACTTC
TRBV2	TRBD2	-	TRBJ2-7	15	CASREGLAVHYEQYF	TGTGCCAGCAGGGAAGGACTAGCGGTACACTACGAGCAGTACTTC
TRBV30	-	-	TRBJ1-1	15	CAWSIGGAENTEAFF	TGTGCCTGGAGTATCGGGGGGGCAGAGAACACTGAAGCTTTCTTT
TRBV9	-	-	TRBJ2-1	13	CASSGSPYNEQFF	TGTGCCAGCAGCGGTTCCCCTTACAATGAGCAGTTCTTC
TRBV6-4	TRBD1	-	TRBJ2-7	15	CASSEAQGHPDEQYF	TGTGCCAGCAGTGAAGCACAGGGGCACCCCGACGAGCAGTACTTC
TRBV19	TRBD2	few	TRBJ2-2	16	CASSISTSPSTGELFF	TGTGCCAGTAGTATTTCGACTAGCCCTAGCACCGGGGAGCTGTTTTTT
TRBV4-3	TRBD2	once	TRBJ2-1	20	CASSQEGLAGGVGSYNEQFF	TGCGCCAGCAGCCAAGAAGGACTAGCGGGAGGGGTGGGCTCCTACAATGAGCAGTTCTTC
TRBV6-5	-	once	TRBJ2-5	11	CASSYAETQYF	TGTGCCAGCAGTTACGCGGAGACCCAGTACTTC
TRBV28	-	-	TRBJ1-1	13	CASSLFKDGEAFF	TGTGCCAGCAGTTTATTTAAAGACGGGGAAGCTTTCTTT
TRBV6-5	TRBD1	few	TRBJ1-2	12	CASSRQGLGYTF	TGTGCCAGCAGTCGACAGGGTCTTGGCTACACCTTC
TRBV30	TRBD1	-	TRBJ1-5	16	CAWSDSRQGSNQPQHF	TGTGCCTGGAGTGACTCCAGACAGGGAAGCAACCAGCCCCAGCATTTT
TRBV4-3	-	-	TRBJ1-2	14	CASSQGPGNARYTF	TGCGCCAGCAGCCAAGGGCCAGGGAACGCTCGCTACACCTTC
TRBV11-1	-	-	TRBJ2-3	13	CASSPLRGDTQYF	TGTGCCAGCAGCCCTCTCCGGGGAGATACGCAGTATTTT
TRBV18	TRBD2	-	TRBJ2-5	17	CASSPALLAGERETQYF	TGTGCCAGCTCACCGGCCTTACTAGCGGGAGAAAGAGAGACCCAGTACTTC
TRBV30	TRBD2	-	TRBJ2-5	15	CAWSREGLVRETQYF	TGTGCCTGGAGTCGGGAGGGACTAGTAAGGGAGACCCAGTACTTC
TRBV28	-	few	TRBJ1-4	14	CASRAQGTNEKLFF	TGTGCCAGCAGGGCACAGGGCACTAATGAAAAACTGTTTTTT
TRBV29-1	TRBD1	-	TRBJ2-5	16	CSVEGLNTGEGETQYF	TGCAGCGTTGAAGGGCTCAATACAGGGGAAGGGGAGACCCAGTACTTC
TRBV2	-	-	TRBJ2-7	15	CASIRGPGQRYEQYF	TGTGCCAGCATAAGAGGCCCGGGACAACGCTACGAGCAGTACTTC
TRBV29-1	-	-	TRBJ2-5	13	CSVTTRALETQYF	TGCAGCGTCACGACTAGGGCTTTGGAGACCCAGTACTTC
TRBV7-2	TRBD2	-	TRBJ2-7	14	CASSLIRREGEQYF	TGTGCCAGCAGCTTAATCCGGCGGGAGGGGGAGCAGTACTTC
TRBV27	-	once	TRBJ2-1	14	CASSLVTGDNEQFF	TGTGCCAGCAGTTTAGTGACAGGAGACAATGAGCAGTTCTTC
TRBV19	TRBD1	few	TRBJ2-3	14	CASSIDRGEDTQYF	TGTGCCAGTAGTATCGACAGGGGCGAAGATACGCAGTATTTT
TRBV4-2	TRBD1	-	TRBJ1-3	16	CASSLGTEISGNTIYF	TGTGCCAGCAGCCTTGGGACAGAAATCTCTGGAAACACCATATATTTT
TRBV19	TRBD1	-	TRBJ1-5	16	CASTEIDRGYNQPQHF	TGTGCCAGTACCGAAATCGACAGGGGTTACAATCAGCCCCAGCATTTT
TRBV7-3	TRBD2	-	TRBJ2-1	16	CASSPTSGSSYNEQFF	TGTGCCAGCAGTCCGACTAGCGGGAGCTCCTACAATGAGCAGTTCTTC
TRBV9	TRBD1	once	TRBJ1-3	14	CASSGQGSGNTIYF	TGTGCCAGCAGCGGACAGGGCTCTGGAAACACCATATATTTT
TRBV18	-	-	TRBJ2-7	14	CASSPSGSDYEQYF	TGTGCCAGCTCACCATCAGGGTCCGACTACGAGCAGTACTTC
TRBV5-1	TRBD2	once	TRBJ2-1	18	CASSSLPPTSGSDNEQFF	TGCGCCAGCAGCTCCCTTCCTCCCACTAGCGGATCGGACAATGAGCAGTTCTTC
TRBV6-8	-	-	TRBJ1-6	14	CASNWAREGSPLHF	TGTGCCAGCAATTGGGCCAGGGAAGGTTCACCCCTCCACTTT
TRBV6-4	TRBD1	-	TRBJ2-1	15	CASSDQDRGRNEQFF	TGTGCCAGCAGTGATCAGGACAGGGGAAGGAATGAGCAGTTCTTC
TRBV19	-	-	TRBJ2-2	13	CASKTENTGELFF	TGTGCCAGTAAGACAGAGAACACCGGGGAGCTGTTTTTT
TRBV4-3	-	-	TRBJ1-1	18	CASSQVSEWGDVNTEAFF	TGCGCCAGCAGCCAAGTGAGTGAGTGGGGGGACGTGAACACTGAAGCTTTCTTT
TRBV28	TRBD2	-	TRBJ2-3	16	CASSGTSGRSTDTQYF	TGTGCCAGCAGTGGGACTAGCGGGCGTAGCACAGATACGCAGTATTTT
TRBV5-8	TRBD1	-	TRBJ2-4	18	CASSLKGRQGVAKNIQYF	TGTGCCAGCAGTTTAAAGGGCAGACAGGGAGTAGCCAAAAACATTCAGTACTTC
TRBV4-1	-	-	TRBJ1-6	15	CASSQEKGINSPLHF	TGCGCCAGCAGCCAAGAGAAGGGGATCAATTCACCCCTCCACTTT
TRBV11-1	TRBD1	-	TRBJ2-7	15	CASRSPGQGVGEQYF	TGTGCCAGCAGATCGCCGGGACAGGGGGTCGGCGAGCAGTACTTC
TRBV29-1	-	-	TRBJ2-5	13	CSVRGGRQETQYF	TGCAGCGTTAGGGGAGGCCGCCAAGAGACCCAGTACTTC
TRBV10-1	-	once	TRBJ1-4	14	CASSESGNSEKLFF	TGCGCCAGCAGTGAGTCCGGGAACAGTGAAAAACTGTTTTTT
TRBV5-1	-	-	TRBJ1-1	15	CASASGDGINTEAFF	TGCGCCAGCGCTAGTGGAGATGGCATTAACACTGAAGCTTTCTTT
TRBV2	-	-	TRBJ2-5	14	CASIPQGGQETQYF	TGTGCCAGCATACCTCAGGGGGGACAAGAGACCCAGTACTTC
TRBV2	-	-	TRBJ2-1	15	CASSEEASSYNEQFF	TGTGCCAGCAGTGAGGAGGCGAGCTCCTACAATGAGCAGTTCTTC
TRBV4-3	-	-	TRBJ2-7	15	CASSQEGGNSYEQYF	TGCGCCAGCAGCCAAGAAGGGGGTAACTCCTACGAGCAGTACTTC
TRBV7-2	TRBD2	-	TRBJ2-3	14	CASRYLAGVDTQYF	TGTGCCAGCAGATATCTAGCGGGAGTAGATACGCAGTATTTT
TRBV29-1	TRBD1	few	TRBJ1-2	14	CSATQGQGTDGYTF	TGCAGCGCCACGCAGGGACAGGGGACGGATGGCTACACCTTC
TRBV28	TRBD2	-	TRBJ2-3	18	CASSPGGAGEFSTDTQYF	TGTGCCAGCAGTCCGGGCGGGGCGGGAGAGTTTAGCACAGATACGCAGTATTTT
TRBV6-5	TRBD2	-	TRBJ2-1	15	CASSLTSGSFNEQFF	TGTGCCAGCAGTCTGACTAGCGGGAGTTTCAATGAGCAGTTCTTC
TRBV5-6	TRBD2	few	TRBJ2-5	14	CASSMGLAGETQYF	TGTGCCAGCAGCATGGGACTAGCTGGAGAGACCCAGTACTTC
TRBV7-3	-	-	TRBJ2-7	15	CASSFHSSSLYEQYF	TGTGCCAGCAGCTTCCATTCCAGTTCGCTCTACGAGCAGTACTTC
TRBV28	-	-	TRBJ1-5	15	CASSFARRPYQPQHF	TGTGCCAGCAGTTTCGCCCGGCGGCCGTATCAGCCCCAGCATTTT
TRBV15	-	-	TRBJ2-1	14	CATSRGGEYNEQFF	TGTGCCACCAGCAGAGGGGGCGAATACAATGAGCAGTTCTTC
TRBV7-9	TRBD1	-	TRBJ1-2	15	CASSTGQGEGYGYTF	TGTGCCAGCAGCACTGGACAGGGCGAGGGCTATGGCTACACCTTC
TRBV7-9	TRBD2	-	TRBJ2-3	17	CASSYLAGGVSTDTQYF	TGTGCCAGCAGCTACTTAGCGGGAGGGGTAAGCACAGATACGCAGTATTTT
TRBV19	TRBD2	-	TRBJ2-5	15	CASSIPEAGGPTQYF	TGTGCCAGTAGTATACCCGAAGCGGGAGGGCCGACCCAGTACTTC